The clone carrying this T cell receptor beta chain has a handful of counts. Losses at the gene ends were 4 bases for V and 8 bases for J; bases not matched to a gene: 7. This CDR3 comprises 14 residues. Germline-derived CDR1 and CDR2 are KGHSH and LQKENI. Clones were read by immunoSEQ multiplex PCR, and TCRdb kept only the in-frame ones, dropping some. The sample includes some 130,000 clones, more than 70% of them seen just once. This sample stems from a study of T cells in localized non-small cell lung cancer. The rearrangement links TRBV18 to TRBJ1-2; TRBD1 matches at 10 bases. The sequences come from peripheral blood, collected before any cancer treatment. The clonotype comes from a female donor older than 55 with stage I lung adenocarcinoma. CDR3 nucleotide sequence: TGTGCCAGCTCACTTACCGGGACAGGGGAAGGCTACACCTTC. Translation: CASSLTGTGEGYTF. Full variable domain (outside the CDR3, taken from reference TRBV18 and TRBJ1-2): NAGVMQNPRHLVRRRGQEARLRCSPMKGHSHVYWYRQLPEEGLKFMVYLQKENIIDESGMPKERFSAEFPKEGPSILRIQQVVRGDSAAYFCASSLTGTGEGYTFGSGTRLTVV.